This T cell receptor (beta chain) was documented in a study of blood T cell repertoires in COVID-19. Study-wide background: COVID-19 samples, acute and convalescent, were from the United States, Italy and Spain. Sources were T cells, B-cell-depleted T cells, or PBMCs; the material itself was cDNA or gDNA.

Trimming removed 0 bases at V and 0 bases at J, with 8 bases between. The length of the CDR3 is 15 residues. CDR1 and CDR2 from the germline V gene are LGHNT and FRNRAP. Original processing notes: Reference gene primers were amplified, and this amplification served to estimate nucleated cell counts. Method: immunoSEQ multiplex PCR; TCRdb's copy keeps in-frame clones and lacks some. The DNA gave D and trimming, while V, J and clone size come from that table. The table records approximately 250,000 clones, roughly 86% of them present only once. Sequenced: peripheral blood. The chain has TRBV12-5 and TRBJ1-1; D perhaps matches TRBD1 (5 bases). The receptor's source is a man aged 40-49 years with active or convalescent COVID-19. The DNA for the CDR3 is TGTGCTAGTGGTTTGGTCCCAGGGATGAACACTGAAGCTTTCTTT. This encodes CASGLVPGMNTEAFF.